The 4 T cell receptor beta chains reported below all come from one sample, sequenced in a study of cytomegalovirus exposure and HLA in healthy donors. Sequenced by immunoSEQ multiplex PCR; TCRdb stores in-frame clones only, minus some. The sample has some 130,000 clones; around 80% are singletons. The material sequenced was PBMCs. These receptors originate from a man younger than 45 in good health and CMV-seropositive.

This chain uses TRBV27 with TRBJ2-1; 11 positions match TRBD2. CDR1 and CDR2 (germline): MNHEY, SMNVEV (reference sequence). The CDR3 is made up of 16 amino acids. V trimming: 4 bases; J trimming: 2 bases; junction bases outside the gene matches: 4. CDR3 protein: CASSSLAGGPYNEQFF. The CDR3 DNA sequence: TGTGCCAGCAGTTCTCTAGCGGGAGGCCCCTACAATGAGCAGTTCTTC.

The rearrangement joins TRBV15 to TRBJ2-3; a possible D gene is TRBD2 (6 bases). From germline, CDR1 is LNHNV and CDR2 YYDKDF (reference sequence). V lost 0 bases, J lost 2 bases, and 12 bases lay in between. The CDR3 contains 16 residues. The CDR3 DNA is TGTGCCACCAGCAGAGATCTAGCGCCTACCACAGATACGCAGTATTTT. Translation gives CATSRDLAPTTDTQYF. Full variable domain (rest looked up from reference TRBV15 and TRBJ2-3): DAMVIQNPRYQVTQFGKPVTLSCSQTLNHNVMYWYQQKSSQAPKLLFHYYDKDFNNEADTPDNFQSRRPNTSFCFLDIRSPGLGDTAMYLCATSRDLAPTTDTQYFGPGTRLTVL.

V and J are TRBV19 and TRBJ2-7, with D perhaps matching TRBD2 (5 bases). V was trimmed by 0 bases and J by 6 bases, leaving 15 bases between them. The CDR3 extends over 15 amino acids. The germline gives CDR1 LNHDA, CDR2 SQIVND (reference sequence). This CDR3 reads CASSIEHGNGIEQYF. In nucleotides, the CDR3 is TGTGCCAGTAGTATAGAGCACGGGAACGGGATCGAGCAGTACTTC. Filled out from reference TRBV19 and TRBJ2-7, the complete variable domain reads DGGITQSPKYLFRKEGQNVTLSCEQNLNHDAMYWYRQDPGQGLRLIYYSQIVNDFQKGDIAEGYSVSREKKESFPLTVTSAQKNPTAFYLCASSIEHGNGIEQYFGPGTRLTVT.

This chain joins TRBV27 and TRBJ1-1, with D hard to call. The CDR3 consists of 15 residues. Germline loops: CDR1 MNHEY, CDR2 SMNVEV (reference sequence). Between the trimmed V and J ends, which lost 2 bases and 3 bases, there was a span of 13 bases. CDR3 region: CASSLRSGWDTEAFF. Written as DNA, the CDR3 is TGTGCCAGCAGTTTACGTTCAGGCTGGGACACTGAAGCTTTCTTT.